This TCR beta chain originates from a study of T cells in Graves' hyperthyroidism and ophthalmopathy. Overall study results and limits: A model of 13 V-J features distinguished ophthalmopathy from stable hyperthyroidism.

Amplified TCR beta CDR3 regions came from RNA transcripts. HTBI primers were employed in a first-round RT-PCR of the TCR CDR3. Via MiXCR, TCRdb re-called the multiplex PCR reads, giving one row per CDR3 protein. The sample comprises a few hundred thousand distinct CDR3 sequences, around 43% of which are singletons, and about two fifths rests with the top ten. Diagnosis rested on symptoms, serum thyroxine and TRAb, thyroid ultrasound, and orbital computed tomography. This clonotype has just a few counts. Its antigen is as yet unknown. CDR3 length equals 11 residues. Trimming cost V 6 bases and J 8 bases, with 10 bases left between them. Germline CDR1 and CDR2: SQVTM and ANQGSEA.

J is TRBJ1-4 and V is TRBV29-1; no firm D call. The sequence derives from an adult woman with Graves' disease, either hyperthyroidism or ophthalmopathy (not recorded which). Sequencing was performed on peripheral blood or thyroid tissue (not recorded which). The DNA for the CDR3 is TGCAGCGTCCCGGGAGGGGAAAAACTGTTTTTT. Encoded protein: CSVPGGEKLFF.